This T cell receptor (beta chain) comes out of a study of blood T cell repertoires in COVID-19. The overall study: Some COVID-19 samples were acute and others convalescent; all came from the United States, Italy and Spain.

The CDR3 contains 14 residues. V lost 5 bases, J lost 3 bases, and 13 bases lay in between. CDR1 and CDR2 (germline): MDHEN, SYDVKM. TCRdb's copy holds only in-frame clones and misses some; the assay was immunoSEQ multiplex PCR. The table lists approximately 450,000 clones, approximately 90% of them singletons. Material for sequencing was peripheral blood. The gene calls are TRBV28 and TRBJ2-5, with D perhaps matching TRBD1 (5 bases). The source of this sequence is a woman in her 30s with acute or convalescent COVID-19. The CDR3: CASSPWQGKETQYF. The CDR3 DNA follows: TGTGCCAGCAGTCCATGGCAGGGTAAAGAGACCCAGTACTTC.